A single sample is the source of the 27 T cell receptor beta chains below, sequenced in a study of monozygotic twins with inflammatory bowel disease. TCRdb re-analyzed the 5' RACE reads; it lists each CDR3 protein once, without DNA. The table lists approximately 150,000 distinct CDR3 sequences. The sequenced sample was blood. These receptors were obtained from a human donor with ulcerative colitis or Crohn's disease, or a healthy co-twin of an affected twin (not recorded which).

The rearrangement links TRBV4-1 to TRBJ1-1; TCRdb designates TRBD1, a call that cannot be tested without DNA. Per the germline V gene, CDR1 is MGHRA and CDR2 is YSYEKL. The CDR3 has 16 amino acids. The CDR3 sequence is CASSQGGTVGDTEAFF.

V is TRBV5-4 and J is TRBJ2-3; checking the TCRdb D call of TRBD1 is not possible without DNA. The length of the CDR3 is 14 residues. Germline V gene sequence: CDR1 SGHNT, CDR2 YYREEE (reference sequence). The CDR3: CASSLARGADTQYF.

This sequence joins TRBV6-2 or TRBV6-3 and TRBJ2-2; checking the TCRdb D call of TRBD2 is not possible without DNA. This CDR3 region has 19 residues. In germline, CDR1 is MNHEY, CDR2 SVGEGT. CDR3 in amino acids: CASSFESGGAVYNTGELFF.

CDR3: CASSADRGGNYGYTF. The chain links TRBV5-1 to TRBJ1-2; as DNA is missing, the TRBD1 call by TCRdb cannot be tested. This CDR3 spans 15 amino acids. CDR1 and CDR2 (germline): SGHRS, YFSETQ.

The chain carries TRBV7-3 and TRBJ2-4; TCRdb designates TRBD2, a call that cannot be tested without DNA. Germline lookup yields CDR1 SGHTA and CDR2 FQGTGA. The CDR3 loop spans 16 amino acids. The CDR3 sequence: CASSRGGSGAKNIQYF.

J is TRBJ1-6 and V is TRBV12-3 or TRBV12-4; as DNA is missing, the TRBD1 call by TCRdb cannot be tested. This CDR3 is built from 15 residues. The CDR3 reads CASSGQTGPNSPLHF.

The chain links TRBV6-2 or TRBV6-3 to TRBJ2-7. Germline CDR1 reads MNHEY; CDR2 reads SVGEGT. This CDR3 contains 13 residues. The CDR3 loop reads CASSYSDTYEQYF.

The chain's CDR3 is CASSYSGVQPQHF. The J gene is TRBJ1-5, the V gene TRBV6-5. The CDR3 has 13 amino acids. Germline assignment: CDR1 MNHEY and CDR2 SVGAGI.

The CDR3 protein is CASSQEVLGYGYTF. The chain employs TRBV4-3 and TRBJ1-2. Germline assignment: CDR1 LGHNA and CDR2 YSLEER. CDR3 length: 14 amino acids.

The rearrangement uses TRBV30 and TRBJ2-1; the TCRdb D gene call, TRBD2, has no DNA to confirm it. From germline, CDR1 is GTSNPN and CDR2 SVGIG (reference sequence). The CDR3 has 13 amino acids. The CDR3 spells CAMSGPGHNEQFF.

The chain joins TRBV6-1 to TRBJ1-4; TCRdb's D call of TRBD1 is untestable without DNA. Germline V gene sequence: CDR1 MNHNS, CDR2 SASEGT. This CDR3 region has 14 residues. Here the CDR3 reads CASSTTGGNEKLFF.

The V call is TRBV4-2, the J call TRBJ2-7. Germline lookup yields CDR1 LGHNA and CDR2 YNFKEQ. The length of the CDR3 is 14 residues. Here the CDR3 reads CASSQDGLSYEQYF.

This sequence joins TRBV18 and TRBJ2-5. There are 14 residues in the CDR3. Per germline, CDR1 KGHSH and CDR2 LQKENI. CDR3 residues: CASSPPSERETQYF.

The chain couples TRBV20-1 to TRBJ2-7; TCRdb lists TRBD1, though no DNA is available to test this call. The CDR3 sequence is 15 residues long. Germline V gives CDR1 DFQATT, CDR2 SNEGSKA (reference sequence). The CDR3 region is CSASGQGAKIYEQYF.

The chain joins TRBV2 to TRBJ1-2. This CDR3 is 14 amino acids long. The germline V gene has CDR1 SNHLY and CDR2 FYNNEI. CDR3 residues: CASSEKVANYGYTF.

The V and J genes are TRBV19 and TRBJ1-1. Germline CDR1 LNHDA, CDR2 SQIVND (reference sequence). There are 13 residues in the CDR3. The CDR3 region is CASSDQGQTEAFF.

The rearrangement links TRBV4-2 to TRBJ2-2; the D call from TCRdb, TRBD2, cannot be confirmed without DNA. The V gene's germline CDR1 is LGHNA and CDR2 YNFKEQ. The CDR3 loop spans 18 amino acids. CDR3: CASSQEFGGGQNTGELFF.

The CDR3 reads CSASPMRIPQDIQYF. The chain couples TRBV20-1 to TRBJ2-4. Germline V gives CDR1 DFQATT, CDR2 SNEGSKA (reference sequence). This CDR3 has 15 residues.

The V call is TRBV24-1, the J call TRBJ2-6; TCRdb gives TRBD1 as the D gene, but with no DNA this cannot be confirmed. The V gene's germline CDR1 is KGHDR and CDR2 SFDVKD. CDR3 length: 14 residues. CDR3 protein: CATARGAGANVLTF.

The chain uses TRBV19 and TRBJ1-6; without DNA, the TCRdb call of TRBD1 cannot be checked. The CDR3 spans 15 residues. Germline V gene lookup returns CDR1 LNHDA and CDR2 SQIVND (reference sequence). This CDR3 reads CASKEGQNYNSPLHF.

This chain joins TRBV7-7 and TRBJ2-5; the TCRdb call, TRBD1, lacks DNA for checking. CDR3 size: 15 residues. Germline V gene data show CDR1 as SSHAT and CDR2 as FNYEAQ (reference sequence). This CDR3 is CASSPRTGHSETQYF. The entire variable domain, with the rest obtained from reference TRBV7-7 and TRBJ2-5, is as follows: GAGVSQSPRYKVTKRGQDVTLRCDPISSHATLYWYQQALGQGPEFLTYFNYEAQPDKSGLPSDRFSAERPEGSISTLTIQRTEQRDSAMYRCASSPRTGHSETQYFGPGTRLLVL.

This chain uses TRBV29-1 with TRBJ2-1. In germline, CDR1 is SQVTM, CDR2 ANQGSEA. CDR3 length: 13 residues. The CDR3 loop is CSVEGDLLNEQFF.

The chain's CDR3 is CASSLGNEAFF. The V call is TRBV7-9, the J call TRBJ1-1. The V gene's germline CDR1 is SEHNR and CDR2 FQNEAQ (reference sequence). This CDR3 contains 11 residues.

The CDR3 sequence is CASVPGTDGGYEQYF. V gene TRBV28 combines with J gene TRBJ2-7; TCRdb selects TRBD2, and the lack of DNA leaves this call unchecked. Germline V CDR1 and CDR2: MDHEN, SYDVKM. The CDR3 is made up of 15 amino acids.

This chain links TRBV7-9 with TRBJ1-2; TCRdb indicates TRBD1, and absent DNA this call remains unverified. The CDR3 loop spans 15 amino acids. The germline V gene has CDR1 SEHNR and CDR2 FQNEAQ (reference sequence). CDR3 amino acids: CASSKQGAAMDGYTF.

V and J are TRBV6-5 and TRBJ1-4; TCRdb names TRBD1, which stays unverified in the absence of DNA. The germline CDR1 and CDR2 sequences are MNHEY and SVGAGI. The CDR3 contains 17 residues. Here the CDR3 reads CASSYQGAGYLDEKLFF.

V is TRBV5-1 and J is TRBJ1-1. Germline V gene data show CDR1 as SGHRS and CDR2 as YFSETQ. This CDR3 has 14 residues. The CDR3 loop is CASSLERLQSEAFF.